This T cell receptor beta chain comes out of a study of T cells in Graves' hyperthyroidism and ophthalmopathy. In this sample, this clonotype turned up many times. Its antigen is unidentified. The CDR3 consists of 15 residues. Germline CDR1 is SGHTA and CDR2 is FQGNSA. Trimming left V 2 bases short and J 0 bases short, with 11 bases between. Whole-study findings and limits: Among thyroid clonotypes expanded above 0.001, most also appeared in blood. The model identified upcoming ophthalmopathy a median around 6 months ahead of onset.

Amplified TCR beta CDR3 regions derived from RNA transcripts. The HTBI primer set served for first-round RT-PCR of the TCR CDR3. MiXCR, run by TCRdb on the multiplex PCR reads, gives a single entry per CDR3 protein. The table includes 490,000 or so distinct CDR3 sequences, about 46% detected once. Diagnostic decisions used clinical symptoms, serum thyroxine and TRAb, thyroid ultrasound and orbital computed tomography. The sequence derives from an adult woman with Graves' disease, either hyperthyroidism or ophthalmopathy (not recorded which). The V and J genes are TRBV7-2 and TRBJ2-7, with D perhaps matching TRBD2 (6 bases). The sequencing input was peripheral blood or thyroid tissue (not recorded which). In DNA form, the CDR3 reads TGTGCCAGCAGCTTAAGGCGGGACCTCTCCTACGAGCAGTACTTC. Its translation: CASSLRRDLSYEQYF.